This TCR beta chain was profiled in a study of regulatory T cells in long-lasting Graves disease. Study background: Graves' patients who were just diagnosed had used antithyroid drugs for under 3 months.

Library construction for TCR beta used iRepertoire HTBI primers and Arm-PCR of CDR3 regions. TCRdb re-called the multiplex PCR reads with MiXCR, one entry per CDR3 protein. Of approximately 540,000 distinct CDR3 sequences listed, about 11% are singletons. Turning to this clonotype: A junction boundary mismatches the germline segment, possibly from a read error.

CDR1 and CDR2 from the germline V gene are SQVTM and ANQGSEA. The length of the CDR3 is 13 residues. Sample time point: newly diagnosed GD, antithyroid drugs for less than 3 months. PBMC RNA served as the TCR library source. These data were also reused for a study on T cells in Graves' hyperthyroidism and ophthalmopathy.

The origin of this receptor is a woman in her twenties or thirties with Graves disease. The sample here was peripheral blood mononuclear cells (PBMCs), taken at new diagnosis, from a patient treated with antithyroid drugs. The chain couples TRBV29-1 to TRBJ1-1; no reliable D call. In DNA form, the CDR3 reads TGCAGCGTTGAAAGAGGTTTAGGCACTGAAGCTCTCTTT. It encodes CSVERGLGTEALF.